This T cell receptor beta chain was found in a study of blood T cell repertoires in COVID-19. Background on the study: COVID-19 samples, acute and convalescent, were from the United States, Italy and Spain.

The CDR3 has 14 residues. The ends were cut back, 6 bases at V and 5 bases at J, with 17 bases in the middle. CDR1 and CDR2 from the germline V gene are DFQATT and SNEGSKA (reference sequence). Here immunoSEQ multiplex PCR was the method, and the copy in TCRdb shows in-frame clones only, minus some. The repertoire consists of 150,000 to 200,000 clones, with about 84% occurring once and the leading ten covering more than 7.5%. Cohorts were assigned according to the clinical history that participants reported. This TCR came from a woman in her 30s who had recovered from COVID-19. V and J are TRBV20-1 and TRBJ1-5; D ambiguous. Sequencing input: PBMCs or T cells enriched from blood (not recorded which). This CDR3 is CSASVRDRDQPQHF. The CDR3 bases are TGCAGTGCCAGTGTGAGGGATCGGGATCAGCCCCAGCATTTT.